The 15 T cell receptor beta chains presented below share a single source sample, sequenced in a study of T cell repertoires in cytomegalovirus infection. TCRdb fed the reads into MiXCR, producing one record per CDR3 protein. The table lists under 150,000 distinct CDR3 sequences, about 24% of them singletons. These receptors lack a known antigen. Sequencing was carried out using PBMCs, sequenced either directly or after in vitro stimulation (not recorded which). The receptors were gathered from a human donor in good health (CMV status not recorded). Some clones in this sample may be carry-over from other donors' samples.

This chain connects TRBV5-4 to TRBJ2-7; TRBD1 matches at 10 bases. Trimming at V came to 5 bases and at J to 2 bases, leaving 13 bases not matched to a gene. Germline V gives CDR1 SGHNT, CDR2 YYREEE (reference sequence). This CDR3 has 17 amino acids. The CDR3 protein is CASSRTAGTGATYEQYV. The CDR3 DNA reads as TGTGCCAGCAGTCGTACTGCCGGGACAGGGGCCACCTACGAGCAGTACGTC.

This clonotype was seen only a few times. DNA for the CDR3: TGTGCCAGTAAAAGGGGACTAGCGTACAATGAGCAGTTCTTC. Protein: CASKRGLAYNEQFF. V gene TRBV19 combines with J gene TRBJ2-1; 10 bases are shared with TRBD2. V lost 7 bases and J lost 4; bases outside the gene matches: 4. CDR1 is LNHDA and CDR2 is SQIVND in the germline V gene (reference sequence). The CDR3 runs to 14 residues.

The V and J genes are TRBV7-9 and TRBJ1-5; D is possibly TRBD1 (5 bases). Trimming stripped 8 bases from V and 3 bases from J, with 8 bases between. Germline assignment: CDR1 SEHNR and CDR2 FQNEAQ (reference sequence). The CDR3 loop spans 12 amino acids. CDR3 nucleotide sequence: TGTGCCAGCCAGACAGACAATCAGCCCCAGCATTTT. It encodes CASQTDNQPQHF.

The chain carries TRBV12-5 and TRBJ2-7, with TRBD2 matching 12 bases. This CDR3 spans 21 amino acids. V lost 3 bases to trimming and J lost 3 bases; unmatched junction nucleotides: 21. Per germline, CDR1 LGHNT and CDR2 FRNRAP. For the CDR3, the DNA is TGTGCTAGTGGTTTAGGACCCGACCTATCTGGACTAGCGGGACGATACTACGAGCAGTACGTC. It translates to CASGLGPDLSGLAGRYYEQYV.

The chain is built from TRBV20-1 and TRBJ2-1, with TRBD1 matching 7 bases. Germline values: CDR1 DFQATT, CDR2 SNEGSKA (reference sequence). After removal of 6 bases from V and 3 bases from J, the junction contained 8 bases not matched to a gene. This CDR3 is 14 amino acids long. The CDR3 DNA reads TGCAGTGCGGATACAGGGGTGGACTACAATGAGCAGTTCTTC. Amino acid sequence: CSADTGVDYNEQFF.

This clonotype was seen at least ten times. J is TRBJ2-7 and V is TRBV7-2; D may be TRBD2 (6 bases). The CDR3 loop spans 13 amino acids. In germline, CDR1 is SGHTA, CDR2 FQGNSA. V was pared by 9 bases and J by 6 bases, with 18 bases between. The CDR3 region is CASRAREVSEQYF. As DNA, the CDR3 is TGTGCCAGTCGGGCCAGGGAGGTTAGCGAGCAGTACTTC.

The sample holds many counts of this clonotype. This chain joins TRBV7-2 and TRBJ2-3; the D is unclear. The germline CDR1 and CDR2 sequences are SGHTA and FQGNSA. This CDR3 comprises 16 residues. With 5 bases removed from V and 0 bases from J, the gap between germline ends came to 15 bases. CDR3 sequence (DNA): TGTGCCAGCAGCCCCGGACCATCCCCTAGCACAGATACGCAGTATTTT. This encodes CASSPGPSPSTDTQYF.

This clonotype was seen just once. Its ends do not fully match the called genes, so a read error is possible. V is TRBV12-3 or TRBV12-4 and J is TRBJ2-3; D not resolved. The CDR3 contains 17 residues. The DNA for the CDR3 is TGTGCCAGCAGTGATCCCGGGCTCCCCGTGTCCACAGAAACGCAGTATTTT. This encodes CASSDPGLPVSTETQYF.

The DNA for the CDR3 is TGTGCCAGCGCCCCCGGCGGGACCCTCAATGAGCAGTTCTTC. This codes for CASAPGGTLNEQFF. The genes are TRBV27 and TRBJ2-1; D is perhaps TRBD2 (6 bases). With 8 bases removed from V and 6 bases from J, the gap between germline ends came to 17 bases. From germline, CDR1 is MNHEY and CDR2 SMNVEV (reference sequence). This CDR3 spans 14 amino acids.

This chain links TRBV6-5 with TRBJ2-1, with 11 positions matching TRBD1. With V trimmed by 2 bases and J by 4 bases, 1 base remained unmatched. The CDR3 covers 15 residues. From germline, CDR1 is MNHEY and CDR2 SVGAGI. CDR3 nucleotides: TGTGCCAGCAGTTACGGGACAGGGGGTTACAATGAGCAGTTCTTC. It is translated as CASSYGTGGYNEQFF.

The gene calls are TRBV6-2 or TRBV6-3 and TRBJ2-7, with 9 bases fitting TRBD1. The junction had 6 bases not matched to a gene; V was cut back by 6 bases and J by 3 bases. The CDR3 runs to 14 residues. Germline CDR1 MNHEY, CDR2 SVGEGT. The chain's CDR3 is CASSPGTGFYEQYV. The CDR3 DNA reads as TGTGCCAGCAGCCCCGGGACAGGGTTCTACGAGCAGTACGTC.

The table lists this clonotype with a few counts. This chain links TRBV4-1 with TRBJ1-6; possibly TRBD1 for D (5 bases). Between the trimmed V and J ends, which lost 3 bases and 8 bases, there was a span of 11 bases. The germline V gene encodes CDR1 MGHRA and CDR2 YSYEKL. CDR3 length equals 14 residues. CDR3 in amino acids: CASSQKGRYSPLHF. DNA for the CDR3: TGCGCCAGCAGCCAGAAGGGGCGGTATTCACCCCTCCACTTT.

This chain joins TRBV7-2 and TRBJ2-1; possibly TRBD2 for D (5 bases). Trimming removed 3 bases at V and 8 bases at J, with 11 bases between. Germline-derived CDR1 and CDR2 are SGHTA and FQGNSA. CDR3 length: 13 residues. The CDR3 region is CASSFGTRYEQFF. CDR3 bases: TGTGCCAGCAGCTTCGGAACTAGGTATGAGCAGTTCTTC.

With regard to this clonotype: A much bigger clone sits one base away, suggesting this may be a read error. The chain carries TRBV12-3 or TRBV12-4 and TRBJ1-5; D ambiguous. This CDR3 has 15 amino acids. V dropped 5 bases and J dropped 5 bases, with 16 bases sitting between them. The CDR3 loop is CASSITETSDQPQHF. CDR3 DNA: TGTGCCAGCAGTATTACCGAGACATCTGATCAGCCCCAGCATTTT.

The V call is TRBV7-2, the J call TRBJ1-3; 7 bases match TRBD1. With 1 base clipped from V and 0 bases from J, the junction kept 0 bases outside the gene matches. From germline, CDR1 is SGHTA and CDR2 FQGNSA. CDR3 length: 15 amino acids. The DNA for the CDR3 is TGTGCCAGCAGCTTAGGACAGGGCTCTGGAAACACCATATATTTT. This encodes CASSLGQGSGNTIYF.